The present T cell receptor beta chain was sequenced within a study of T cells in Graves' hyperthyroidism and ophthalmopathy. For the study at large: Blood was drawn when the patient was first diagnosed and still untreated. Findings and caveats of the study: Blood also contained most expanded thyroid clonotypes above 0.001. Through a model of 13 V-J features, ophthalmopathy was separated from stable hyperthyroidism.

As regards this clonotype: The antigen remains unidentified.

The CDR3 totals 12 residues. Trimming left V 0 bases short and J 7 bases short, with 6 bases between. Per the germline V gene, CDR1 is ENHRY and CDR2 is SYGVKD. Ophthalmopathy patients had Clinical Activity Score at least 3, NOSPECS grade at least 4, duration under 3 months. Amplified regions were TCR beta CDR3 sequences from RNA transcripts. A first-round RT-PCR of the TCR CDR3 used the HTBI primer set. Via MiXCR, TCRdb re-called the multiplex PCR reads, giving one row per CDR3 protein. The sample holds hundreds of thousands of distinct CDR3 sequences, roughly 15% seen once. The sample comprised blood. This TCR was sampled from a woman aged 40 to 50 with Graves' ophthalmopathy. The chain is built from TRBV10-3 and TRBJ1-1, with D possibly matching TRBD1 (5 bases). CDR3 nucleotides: TGTGCCATCAGTGAGTCGGGGGGTGAAGCTTTCTTT. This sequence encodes CAISESGGEAFF.